The sequence of this T cell receptor beta chain was determined in a study of CD4 T cells in relation to SARS-CoV-2 and coronaviruses. Concerning this clone: What it binds is unknown.

The unexposed donors gave CD4+ T cells in about 2011-2018, prior to COVID-19. CD4+ T cells were isolated from the cells after about nine days of culture. Germline assignment: CDR1 WSHSY and CDR2 SAAADI. V shed 6 bases, J shed 5 bases, and the junction held 4 bases outside the gene matches. CDR3 size: 14 residues. This table comes from immunoSEQ multiplex PCR, and its TCRdb copy is limited to in-frame clones, with some not included. Here the sample spans tens of thousands of clones, over 65% being singletons. Source material: CD4+ T cells from PBMCs, cultured in vitro. The rearrangement uses TRBV10-2 and TRBJ1-2; 12 bases line up with TRBD1. This sequence was found in a human donor in good health. The CDR3: CASRTGQGAYGYTF. Here the CDR3 DNA reads TGCGCCAGCAGGACGGGACAGGGGGCGTATGGCTACACCTTC.